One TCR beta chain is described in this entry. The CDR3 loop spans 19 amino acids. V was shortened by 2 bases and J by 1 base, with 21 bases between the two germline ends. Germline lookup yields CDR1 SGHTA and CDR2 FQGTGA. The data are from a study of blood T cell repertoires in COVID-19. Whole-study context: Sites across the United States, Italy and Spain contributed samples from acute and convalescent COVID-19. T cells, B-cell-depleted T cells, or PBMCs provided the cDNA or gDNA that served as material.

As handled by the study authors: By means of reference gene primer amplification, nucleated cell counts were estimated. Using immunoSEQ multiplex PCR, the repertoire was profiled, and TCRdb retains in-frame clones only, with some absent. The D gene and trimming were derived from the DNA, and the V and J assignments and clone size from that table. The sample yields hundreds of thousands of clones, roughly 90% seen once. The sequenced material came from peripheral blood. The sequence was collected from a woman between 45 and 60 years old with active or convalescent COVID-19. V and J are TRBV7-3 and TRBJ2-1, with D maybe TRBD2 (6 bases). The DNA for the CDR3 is TGTGCCAGCAGCTTAGAGGCGGCGGGGCTCGCGGTTTCCTACAATGAGCAGTTCTTC. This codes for CASSLEAAGLAVSYNEQFF.